This is a list of T cell receptor beta chains from one sample in a study of OX40 agonist ivuxolimab in advanced cancers. Repertoires were generated with immunoSEQ multiplex PCR, while TCRdb's copy carries only in-frame clones and drops some. The sample carries around 83,000 clones, 90% to 95% recorded once. The specimen comprised CD4+ or CD8+ T cells sorted from blood, sampled in a trial of the OX40 agonist ivuxolimab. These receptors were collected from an adult with an advanced solid tumor such as melanoma, head and neck, liver or kidney cancer. Both conserved end residues are part of each CDR3. The D gene is left open where the match is weak. The size of a clone is reported for some rows only, either as once, few or many, or as a class for expanded clones.

TRBJ1-2	.	TRBV5-4	.	CASTLPHLNYGYTF	TGTGCCAGCACCCTACCACATTTGAACTATGGCTACACCTTC
TRBJ2-7	.	TRBV18	.	CASSPPNGNYEQYF	TGTGCCAGCTCACCACCGAACGGAAACTACGAGCAGTACTTC
TRBJ1-2	once	TRBV6-1	.	CASSEGFDRGAYYGYTF	TGTGCCAGCAGTGAAGGGTTCGACAGAGGGGCCTACTATGGCTACACCTTC
TRBJ2-4	.	TRBV2	.	CASSIDRLAKNIQYF	TGTGCCAGCAGCATTGACAGACTAGCCAAAAACATTCAGTACTTC
TRBJ1-1	.	TRBV27	.	CASSLGKRATEAFF	TGTGCCAGCAGTTTAGGAAAAAGGGCCACTGAAGCTTTCTTT
TRBJ2-7	.	TRBV10-1	.	CASTRAGSYEQYF	TGCGCCAGCACCAGGGCCGGGAGCTACGAGCAGTACTTC
TRBJ2-5	.	TRBV20-1	.	CSAAGSETQYF	TGCAGTGCGGCGGGGTCGGAGACCCAGTACTTC
TRBJ1-2	once	TRBV11-2	.	CASSLGDQGHGYTF	TGTGCCAGCAGCTTAGGGGACCAAGGTCATGGCTACACCTTC
TRBJ1-5	once	TRBV30	.	CAWSSTSNQPQHF	TGTGCCTGGAGTAGTACTTCTAATCAGCCCCAGCATTTT
TRBJ2-5	.	TRBV7-8	.	CASSFLTGLQETQYF	TGTGCCAGCAGCTTCCTGACAGGTTTACAAGAGACCCAGTACTTC
TRBJ2-3	.	TRBV11-2	.	CASSPPGSTDTQYF	TGTGCCAGCAGCCCACCCGGTAGCACAGATACGCAGTATTTT
TRBJ2-5	.	TRBV5-4	.	CASSTVDPVQTQYF	TGTGCCAGCAGTACCGTAGACCCAGTGCAGACCCAGTACTTC
TRBJ1-2	.	TRBV11-2	.	CASSLDSGGRYGYTF	TGTGCCAGCAGCTTAGACTCGGGGGGCCGCTATGGCTACACCTTC
TRBJ1-5	.	TRBV7-2	TRBD1	CASSLSGQAGISQPQHF	TGTGCCAGCAGCCTCTCCGGACAGGCGGGGATCAGTCAGCCCCAGCATTTT
TRBJ2-7	.	TRBV18	.	CASSRSSPGEQYF	TGTGCCAGCTCCCGCTCCTCTCCTGGGGAGCAGTACTTC
TRBJ2-2	few	TRBV2	TRBD2	CASSNFGGAGELFF	TGTGCCAGCAGTAATTTTGGGGGGGCCGGGGAGCTGTTTTTT
TRBJ2-7	.	TRBV28	.	CAIQGRRSYEQYF	TGTGCCATACAGGGTCGAAGGTCCTACGAGCAGTACTTC
TRBJ2-3	.	TRBV6-5	TRBD1	CASKGTGRTDTQYF	TGTGCCAGCAAGGGGACAGGGCGCACAGATACGCAGTATTTT
TRBJ1-4	.	TRBV6-1	.	CASSSGGGPNEKLFF	TGTGCCAGCAGCTCCGGCGGGGGACCTAATGAAAAACTGTTTTTT
TRBJ1-2	.	TRBV6-1	TRBD1	CASSDQRFTGEFGYGYTF	TGTGCCAGCAGTGACCAGAGATTTACAGGGGAGTTTGGATATGGCTACACCTTC
TRBJ2-7	.	TRBV5-6	TRBD1	CASSLGTGGYEQYF	TGTGCCAGCAGCTTAGGAACAGGGGGCTACGAGCAGTACTTC
TRBJ2-4	once	TRBV28	TRBD1	CASSAWTGKNIQYF	TGTGCCAGCAGTGCCTGGACAGGCAAAAACATTCAGTACTTC
TRBJ2-3	.	TRBV5-1	.	CASNKPSTDTQYF	TGCGCCAGCAATAAACCTAGCACAGATACGCAGTATTTT
TRBJ2-3	.	TRBV6-1	.	CASSESTGAVVDTQYF	TGTGCCAGCAGTGAATCAACGGGGGCCGTGGTGGATACGCAGTATTTT
TRBJ2-1	.	TRBV2	.	CASRPNEQFF	TGTGCCAGCAGGCCCAATGAGCAGTTCTTC
TRBJ1-1	few	TRBV14	.	CASSLRGGSGTEAFF	TGTGCCAGCAGCCTAAGAGGAGGGAGTGGCACTGAAGCTTTCTTT
TRBJ2-7	.	TRBV28	TRBD2	CASSPTGLAEGYEQYF	TGTGCCAGCAGTCCAACCGGACTAGCGGAGGGCTACGAGCAGTACTTC
TRBJ1-1	.	TRBV6-6	TRBD1	CASSSGQGARAFF	TGTGCCAGCAGTTCAGGACAGGGGGCACGAGCTTTCTTT
TRBJ2-7	.	TRBV6-1	.	CASSLSSYEQYF	TGTGCCAGCTCCCTAAGCTCCTACGAGCAGTACTTC
TRBJ1-3	.	TRBV4-2	.	CASSQVGQGFDTIYF	TGTGCCAGCAGCCAAGTCGGGCAGGGGTTTGACACCATATATTTT
TRBJ1-1	.	TRBV19	.	CASSLGLSLNTEAFF	TGTGCCAGCTCCCTGGGACTCTCCCTGAACACTGAAGCTTTCTTT
TRBJ1-2	.	TRBV5-4	.	CASSLAGDYGYTF	TGTGCCAGCAGCTTGGCGGGGGACTATGGCTACACCTTC
TRBJ1-5	few	TRBV7-3	.	CASSFNPSPALCNQPQHF	TGTGCCAGCAGCTTTAACCCATCCCCCGCGCTTTGCAATCAGCCCCAGCATTTT
TRBJ2-3	.	TRBV19	.	CASSRPSGDTQYF	TGTGCCAGTAGTCGTCCGTCCGGAGATACGCAGTATTTT
TRBJ2-5	.	TRBV6-6	TRBD2	CASSPWGGETQYF	TGTGCCAGCAGCCCCTGGGGGGGGGAGACCCAGTACTTC
TRBJ2-5	once	TRBV6-1	TRBD1	CASSGGTGVGRGQETQYF	TGTGCCAGCAGTGGGGGGACAGGGGTAGGAAGGGGCCAAGAGACCCAGTACTTC
TRBJ1-2	.	TRBV5-4	.	CASSSRTVGYGYTF	TGTGCCAGCAGCTCCAGGACAGTTGGCTATGGCTACACCTTC
TRBJ2-3	.	TRBV7-2	.	CASSTDGTDTQYF	TGTGCCAGCAGCACGGACGGCACAGATACGCAGTATTTT
TRBJ2-2	.	TRBV5-1	.	CASSLTVSATGELFF	TGCGCCAGCAGCCTGACAGTGTCGGCCACCGGGGAGCTGTTTTTT
TRBJ1-4	.	TRBV27	.	CATAPRAASGKLFF	TGTGCCACCGCCCCTCGGGCCGCGTCAGGAAAACTGTTTTTT
TRBJ1-1	.	TRBV5-8	TRBD1	CASSPATGAAGDTEAFF	TGTGCCAGCAGCCCCGCGACAGGGGCCGCCGGTGACACTGAAGCTTTCTTT
TRBJ1-4	.	TRBV2	TRBD1	CASSAGTGGEKLFF	TGTGCCAGCAGTGCCGGGACAGGGGGTGAAAAACTGTTTTTT